This record concerns one T cell receptor (beta chain) sequence. This sample was included in a study of blood T cell repertoires in COVID-19. Study background: Collection of acute and convalescent COVID-19 samples took place in the United States, Italy and Spain.

CDR3 length: 16 amino acids. CDR1 is SGHTS and CDR2 is YDEGEE in the germline V gene. Germline trimming cut 2 bases from V and 8 bases from J; bases unmatched to any gene: 12. Some clones are missing from TCRdb's copy, which holds only in-frame ones; the method was immunoSEQ multiplex PCR. The sample includes 25,000 to 30,000 clones, 90% of them seen just once. This clonotype was obtained from a man between 65 and 80 years old with active or convalescent COVID-19. Material for sequencing was peripheral blood. This chain connects TRBV5-8 to TRBJ2-1; 8 nucleotides match TRBD2. CDR3 sequence: CASSFYSGGPSDEQFF. CDR3 DNA: TGTGCCAGCAGCTTTTATTCGGGAGGGCCTTCGGATGAGCAGTTCTTC.